Below are 10 T cell receptor beta chains sequenced from a single sample in a study of T-cell reconstitution after alpha-beta-depleted transplantation in children. TCRbeta library preparation incorporated unique molecular identifiers. Using its own MiXCR run on the PCR reads, TCRdb lists one record per CDR3 protein. The table has more than 450,000 distinct CDR3 sequences, around 19% seen once. The sample in question was PBMCs from the stem cell graft donor, obtained from the stem cell graft. These receptors were taken from a human donor who donated a stem cell graft to a child with acute lymphoblastic leukemia.

This clonotype was counted only a few times. The rearrangement links TRBV6-2 or TRBV6-3 to TRBJ2-1, with D unresolved. The CDR3 contains 16 residues. V gave up 6 bases and J gave up 1 base, with 16 bases separating them. Per the germline V gene, CDR1 is MNHEY and CDR2 is SVGEGT. The CDR3, as DNA: TGTGCCAGCAGCCCTCTTCGCGGAACTTCCTACAATGAGCAGTTCTTC. Its protein is CASSPLRGTSYNEQFF.

The rearrangement joins TRBV12-3 or TRBV12-4 to TRBJ1-1, with unresolved D. V lost 3 bases to trimming and J lost 0 bases, with 8 bases between them. This CDR3 spans 14 amino acids. This CDR3 is CASSFVSLNTEAFF. The CDR3 nucleotides are TGTGCCAGCAGTTTTGTCAGTTTGAACACTGAAGCTTTCTTT.

This clonotype has more than one count but fewer than ten. The V and J genes are TRBV4-1 and TRBJ2-1; TRBD2 matches at 9 bases. V dropped 1 base and J dropped 0; count of bases not matched to a gene: 7. Germline CDR1 MGHRA, CDR2 YSYEKL. This CDR3 contains 18 residues. DNA of the CDR3: TGCGCCAGCAGCCAAGCTCCCCTAGCGGGACTCTCCTACAATGAGCAGTTCTTC. Its translation is CASSQAPLAGLSYNEQFF.

This clonotype has a handful of counts. This chain joins TRBV20-1 and TRBJ1-2; TRBD1 matches 7 bases. The CDR3 sequence is 13 residues long. Germline-derived CDR1 and CDR2 are DFQATT and SNEGSKA (reference sequence). Unmatched junction bases numbered 5, after V lost 3 bases and J lost 4 bases. CDR3 DNA: TGCAGTGCTAGGAAGGACAGGTTCTATGGCTACACCTTC. Protein: CSARKDRFYGYTF.

V gene TRBV9 combines with J gene TRBJ2-6, with D perhaps matching TRBD1 (6 bases). Germline V lookup: CDR1 SGDLS, CDR2 YYNGEE. This CDR3 contains 16 residues. Deletions cut 4 bases from V and 4 bases from J, with 15 bases between. DNA of the CDR3: TGTGCCAGCAGCTCATCAGGGGAAGTCGGGGCCAACGTCCTGACTTTC. Residues: CASSSSGEVGANVLTF.

In its sample, this clonotype was seen a few times. The chain links TRBV12-3 or TRBV12-4 to TRBJ2-7, with 12 positions matching TRBD2. This CDR3 has 15 amino acids. Losses at the gene ends were 5 bases for V and 3 bases for J; bases not matched to a gene: 5. CDR3 DNA sequence: TGTGCCAGCAGTCCCACTAGCGGGAGGCACTACGAGCAGTACTTC. Translated: CASSPTSGRHYEQYF.

The sample holds many counts of this clonotype. The rearrangement links TRBV12-3 or TRBV12-4 to TRBJ2-7; D may match TRBD1 or TRBD2 (5 bases each). V was pared by 3 bases and J by 4 bases, with 16 bases between. CDR3 length: 15 residues. The CDR3 DNA reads as TGTGCCAGCAGTTTGGTTGAGGGGCTGCAATACGAGCAGTACTTC. Its protein product is CASSLVEGLQYEQYF.

The chain links TRBV2 to TRBJ2-1; D possibly corresponds to TRBD2 (5 bases). The CDR3 totals 14 residues. Germline CDR1 is SNHLY and CDR2 is FYNNEI. V was shortened by 5 bases and J by 7 bases, with 15 bases between the two germline ends. CDR3 loop: CASSSGNPLNEQFF. Written as DNA, the CDR3 is TGTGCCAGCAGTTCGGGGAACCCCCTGAATGAGCAGTTCTTC.

The chain has TRBV15 and TRBJ2-7; D gene ambiguous. V gave up 3 bases and J gave up 2 bases, with 5 bases separating them. This CDR3 comprises 12 residues. The germline CDR1 and CDR2 sequences are LNHNV and YYDKDF (reference sequence). The chain's CDR3 is CATSSPAYEQYF. CDR3 coding DNA: TGTGCCACCAGCAGCCCAGCCTACGAGCAGTACTTC.

This clonotype was observed a handful of times. The chain has TRBV7-7 and TRBJ2-1; D gene ambiguous. Deletions cut 1 base from V and 0 bases from J, with 7 bases between. The CDR3 is made up of 15 amino acids. Germline CDR1 and CDR2: SSHAT and FNYEAQ (reference sequence). CDR3 region: CASSLEMSSYNEQFF. As DNA, the CDR3 is TGTGCCAGCAGCTTAGAAATGAGCTCCTACAATGAGCAGTTCTTC. Full variable domain (rest looked up from reference TRBV7-7 and TRBJ2-1): GAGVSQSPRYKVTKRGQDVTLRCDPISSHATLYWYQQALGQGPEFLTYFNYEAQPDKSGLPSDRFSAERPEGSISTLTIQRTEQRDSAMYRCASSLEMSSYNEQFFGPGTRLTVL.